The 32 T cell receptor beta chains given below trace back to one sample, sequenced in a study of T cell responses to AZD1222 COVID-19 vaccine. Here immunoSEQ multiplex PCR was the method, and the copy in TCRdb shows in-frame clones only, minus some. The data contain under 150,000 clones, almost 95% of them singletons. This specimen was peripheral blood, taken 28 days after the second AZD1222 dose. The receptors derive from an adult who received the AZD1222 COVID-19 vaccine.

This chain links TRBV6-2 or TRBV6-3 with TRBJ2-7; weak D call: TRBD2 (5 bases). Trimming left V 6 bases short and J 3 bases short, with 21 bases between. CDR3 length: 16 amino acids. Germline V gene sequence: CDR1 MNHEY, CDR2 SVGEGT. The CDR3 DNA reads TGTGCCAGCAGCTCCTCCTCGGGGTCCCTGGTCTACGAGCAGTACGTC. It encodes CASSSSSGSLVYEQYV.

The CDR3 DNA follows: TGTGCCAGCTCACCACCGGCAGCTACAGATACGCAGTATTTT. This gives the protein CASSPPAATDTQYF. The chain carries TRBV18 and TRBJ2-3, with D hard to call. The CDR3 sequence is 14 residues long. Trimming removed 0 bases at V and 3 bases at J, with 7 bases between. Germline loops: CDR1 KGHSH, CDR2 LQKENI.

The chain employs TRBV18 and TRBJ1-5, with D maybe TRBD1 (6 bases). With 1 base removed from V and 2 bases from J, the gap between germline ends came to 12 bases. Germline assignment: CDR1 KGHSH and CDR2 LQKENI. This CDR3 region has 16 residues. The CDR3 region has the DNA TGTGCCAGCTCACCACGGGGGGGCGGGGGCAATCAGCCCCAGCATTTT. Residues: CASSPRGGGGNQPQHF.

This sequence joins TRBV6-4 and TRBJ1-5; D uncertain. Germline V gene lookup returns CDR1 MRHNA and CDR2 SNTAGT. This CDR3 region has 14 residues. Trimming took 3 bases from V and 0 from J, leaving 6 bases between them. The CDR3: CASSEGYSNQPQHF. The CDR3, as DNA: TGTGCCAGCAGTGAGGGATATAGCAATCAGCCCCAGCATTTT.

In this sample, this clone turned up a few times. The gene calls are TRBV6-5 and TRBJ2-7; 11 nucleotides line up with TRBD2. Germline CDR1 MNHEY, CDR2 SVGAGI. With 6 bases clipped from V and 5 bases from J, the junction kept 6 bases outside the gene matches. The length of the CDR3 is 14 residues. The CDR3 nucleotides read TGTGCCAGCAGACTAGCGGGAGAAAGAAACGAGCAGTACTTC. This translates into CASRLAGERNEQYF.

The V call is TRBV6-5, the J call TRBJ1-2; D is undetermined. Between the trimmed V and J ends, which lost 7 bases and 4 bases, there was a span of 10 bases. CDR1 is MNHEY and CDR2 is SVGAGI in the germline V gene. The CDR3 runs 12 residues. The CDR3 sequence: CASTKGFYGYTF. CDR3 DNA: TGTGCCAGCACTAAGGGCTTCTATGGCTACACCTTC.

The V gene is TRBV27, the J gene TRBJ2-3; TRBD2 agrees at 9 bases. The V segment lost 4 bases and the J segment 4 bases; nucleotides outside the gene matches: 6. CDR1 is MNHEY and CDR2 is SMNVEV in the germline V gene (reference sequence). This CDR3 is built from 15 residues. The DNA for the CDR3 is TGTGCCAGCAGTTCCGGTTTAGCGGGAGCAGATACGCAGTATTTT. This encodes CASSSGLAGADTQYF.

CDR3 region: CASSEPGGIRSPLHF. For the CDR3, the DNA is TGTGCCAGCAGTGAGCCAGGGGGAATTAGGTCACCCCTCCACTTT. The chain has TRBV25-1 and TRBJ1-6; 7 bases are a match to TRBD1. Germline V CDR1 and CDR2: MGHDK, SYGVNS. CDR3 length: 15 residues. With V trimmed by 3 bases and J by 10 bases, 9 bases remained unmatched.

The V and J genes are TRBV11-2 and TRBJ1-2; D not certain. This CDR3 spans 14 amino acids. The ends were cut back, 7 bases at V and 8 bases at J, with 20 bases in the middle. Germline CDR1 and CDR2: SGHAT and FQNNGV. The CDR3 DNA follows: TGTGCCAGCATTCCTCTCGGGCACAACGGCGGCTACACCTTC. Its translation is CASIPLGHNGGYTF.

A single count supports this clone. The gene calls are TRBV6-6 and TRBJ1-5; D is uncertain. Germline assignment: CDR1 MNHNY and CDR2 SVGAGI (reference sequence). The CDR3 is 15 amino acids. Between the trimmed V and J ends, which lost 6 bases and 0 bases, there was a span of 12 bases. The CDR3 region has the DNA TGTGCCAGCAGCCTCCCTGGGGATAGCAATCAGCCCCAGCATTTT. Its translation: CASSLPGDSNQPQHF.

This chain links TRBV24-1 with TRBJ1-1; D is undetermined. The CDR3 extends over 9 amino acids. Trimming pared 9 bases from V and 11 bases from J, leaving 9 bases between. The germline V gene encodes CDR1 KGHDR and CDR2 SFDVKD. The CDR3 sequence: CATWYGAFF. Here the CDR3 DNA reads TGTGCCACCTGGTACGGGGCTTTCTTT.

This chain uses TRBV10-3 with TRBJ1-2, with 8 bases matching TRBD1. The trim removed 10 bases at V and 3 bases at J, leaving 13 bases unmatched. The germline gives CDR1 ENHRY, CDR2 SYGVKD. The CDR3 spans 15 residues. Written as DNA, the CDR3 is TGTGCCACCTCGGGTGACAGGGGTAGAGACTATGGCTACACCTTC. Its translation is CATSGDRGRDYGYTF.

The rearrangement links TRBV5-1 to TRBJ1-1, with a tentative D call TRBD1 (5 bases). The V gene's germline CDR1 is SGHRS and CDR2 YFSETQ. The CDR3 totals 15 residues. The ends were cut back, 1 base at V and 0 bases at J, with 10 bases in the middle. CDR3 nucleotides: TGCGCCAGCAGCTTGAGGACACCTATGAACACTGAAGCTTTCTTT. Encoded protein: CASSLRTPMNTEAFF.

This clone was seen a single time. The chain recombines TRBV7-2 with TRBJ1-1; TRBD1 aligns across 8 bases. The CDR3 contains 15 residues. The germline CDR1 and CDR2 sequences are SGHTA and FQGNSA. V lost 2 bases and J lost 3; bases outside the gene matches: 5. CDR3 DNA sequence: TGTGCCAGCAGCTTACAACAGGGGGGGTACACTGAAGCTTTCTTT. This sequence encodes CASSLQQGGYTEAFF.

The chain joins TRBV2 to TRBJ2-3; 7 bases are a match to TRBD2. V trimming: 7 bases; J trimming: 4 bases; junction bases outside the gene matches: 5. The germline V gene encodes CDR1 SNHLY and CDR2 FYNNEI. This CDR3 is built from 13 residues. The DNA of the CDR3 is TGTGCCAGCAAGGGTAGCGGGCCAGATACGCAGTATTTT. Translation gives CASKGSGPDTQYF.

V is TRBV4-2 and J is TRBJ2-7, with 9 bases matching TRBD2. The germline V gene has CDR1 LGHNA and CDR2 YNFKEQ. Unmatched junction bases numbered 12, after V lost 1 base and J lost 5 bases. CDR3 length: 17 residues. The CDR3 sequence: CASSQASYSGRLNEQYF. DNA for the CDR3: TGTGCCAGCAGCCAAGCATCCTATAGCGGGAGACTCAACGAGCAGTACTTC.

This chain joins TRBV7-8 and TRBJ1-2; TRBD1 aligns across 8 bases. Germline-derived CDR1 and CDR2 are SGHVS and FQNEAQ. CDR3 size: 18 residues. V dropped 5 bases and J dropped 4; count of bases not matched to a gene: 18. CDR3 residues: CASSRDRQGFGSFYGYTF. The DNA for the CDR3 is TGTGCCAGCAGCCGAGACAGACAGGGGTTTGGCTCGTTCTATGGCTACACCTTC.

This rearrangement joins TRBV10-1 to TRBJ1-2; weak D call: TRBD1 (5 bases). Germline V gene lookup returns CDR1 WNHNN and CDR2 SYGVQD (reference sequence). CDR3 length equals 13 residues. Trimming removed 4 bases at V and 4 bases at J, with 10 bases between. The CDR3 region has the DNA TGCGCCAGCAGTGGACAGACTGGCTATGGCTACACCTTC. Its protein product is CASSGQTGYGYTF.

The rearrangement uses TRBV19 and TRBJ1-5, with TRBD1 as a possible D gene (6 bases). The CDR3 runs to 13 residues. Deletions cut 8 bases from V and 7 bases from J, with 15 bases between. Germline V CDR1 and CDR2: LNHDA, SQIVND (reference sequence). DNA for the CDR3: TGTGCCAGTGGGGAGGGGGTACGGCAGCCCCAGCATTTT. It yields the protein CASGEGVRQPQHF.

The CDR3, as DNA: TGCAGTGCCCCTGGTGTGGAGGGCTACACCTTC. Residues: CSAPGVEGYTF. The V gene is TRBV20-1, the J gene TRBJ1-2; D remains unclear. Germline CDR1 is DFQATT and CDR2 is SNEGSKA (reference sequence). The CDR3 spans 11 residues. Trimming took 6 bases from V and 8 from J, leaving 13 bases between them.

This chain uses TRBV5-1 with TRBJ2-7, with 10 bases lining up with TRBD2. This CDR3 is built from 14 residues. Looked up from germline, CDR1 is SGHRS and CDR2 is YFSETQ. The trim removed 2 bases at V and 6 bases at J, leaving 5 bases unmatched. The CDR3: CASSFLAGAGEQYF. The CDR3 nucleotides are TGCGCCAGCAGCTTCCTAGCGGGAGCGGGCGAGCAGTACTTC. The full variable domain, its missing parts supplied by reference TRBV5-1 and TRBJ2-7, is KAGVTQTPRYLIKTRGQQVTLSCSPISGHRSVSWYQQTPGQGLQFLFEYFSETQRNKGNFPGRFSGRQFSNSRSEMNVSTLELGDSALYLCASSFLAGAGEQYFGPGTRLTVT.

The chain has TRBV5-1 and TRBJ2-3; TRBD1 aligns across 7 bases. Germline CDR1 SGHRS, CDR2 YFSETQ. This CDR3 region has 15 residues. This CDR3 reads CASRQGTLSTDTQYF. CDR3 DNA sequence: TGCGCTTCCCGACAGGGAACCCTTAGCACAGATACGCAGTATTTT.

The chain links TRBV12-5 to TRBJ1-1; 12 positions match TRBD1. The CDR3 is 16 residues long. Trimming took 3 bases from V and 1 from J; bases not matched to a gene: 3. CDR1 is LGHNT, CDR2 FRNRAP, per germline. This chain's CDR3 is CASGFGTGGSNTEAFF. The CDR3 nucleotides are TGTGCTAGTGGTTTTGGGACAGGGGGCTCGAACACTGAAGCTTTCTTT.

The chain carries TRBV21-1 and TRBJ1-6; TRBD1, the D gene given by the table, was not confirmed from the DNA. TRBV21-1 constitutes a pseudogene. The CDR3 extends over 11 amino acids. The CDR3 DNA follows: TGTGCCAGCAGCGGGGACACTAAGAGAATTTTT. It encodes CASSGDTKRIF.

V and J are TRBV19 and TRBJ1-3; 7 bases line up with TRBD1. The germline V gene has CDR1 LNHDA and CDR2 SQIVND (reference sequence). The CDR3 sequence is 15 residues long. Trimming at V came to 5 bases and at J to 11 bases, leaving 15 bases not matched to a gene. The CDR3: CASSPRDSEFLPIYF. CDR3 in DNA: TGTGCCAGTAGTCCCCGGGACAGTGAGTTCCTCCCCATATATTTT.

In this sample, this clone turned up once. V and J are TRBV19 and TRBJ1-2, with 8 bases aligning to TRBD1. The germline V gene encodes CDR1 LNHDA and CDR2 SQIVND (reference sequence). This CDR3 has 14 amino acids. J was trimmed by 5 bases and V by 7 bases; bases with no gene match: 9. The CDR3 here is CASIPPGGDYGYTF. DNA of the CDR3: TGTGCCAGTATTCCCCCAGGGGGCGATTATGGCTACACCTTC.

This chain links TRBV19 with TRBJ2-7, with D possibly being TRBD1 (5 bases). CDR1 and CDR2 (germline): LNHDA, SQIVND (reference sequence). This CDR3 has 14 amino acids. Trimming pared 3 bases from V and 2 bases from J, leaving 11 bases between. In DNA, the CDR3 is TGTGCCAGTAGTATGGAGACAGTACCCTACGAGCAGTACTTC. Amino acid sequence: CASSMETVPYEQYF.

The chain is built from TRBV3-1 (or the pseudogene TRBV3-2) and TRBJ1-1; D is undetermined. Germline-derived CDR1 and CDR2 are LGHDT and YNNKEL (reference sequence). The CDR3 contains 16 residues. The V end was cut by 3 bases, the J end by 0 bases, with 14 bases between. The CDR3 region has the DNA TGTGCCAGCAGCCAGATCTTATCCAGGATGAACACTGAAGCTTTCTTT. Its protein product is CASSQILSRMNTEAFF.

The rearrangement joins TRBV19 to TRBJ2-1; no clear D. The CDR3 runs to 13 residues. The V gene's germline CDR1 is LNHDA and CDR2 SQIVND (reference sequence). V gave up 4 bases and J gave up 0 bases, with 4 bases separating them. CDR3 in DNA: TGTGCCAGTAGTACCTCCTCCTACAATGAGCAGTTCTTC. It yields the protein CASSTSSYNEQFF.

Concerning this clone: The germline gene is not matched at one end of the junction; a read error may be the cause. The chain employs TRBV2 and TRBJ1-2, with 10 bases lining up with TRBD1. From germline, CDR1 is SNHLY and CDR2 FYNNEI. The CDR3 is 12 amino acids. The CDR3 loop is CASSEVRGDRGF. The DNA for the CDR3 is TGTGCCAGCAGTGAAGTTCGGGGGGACAGGGGCTTC.

In nucleotides, the CDR3 is TGTGCCAGCAGTCCCCGGATCTCCTCCTACAATGAGCAGTTCTTC. The encoded protein is CASSPRISSYNEQFF. The chain couples TRBV7-8 to TRBJ2-1; D not certain. The germline V gene has CDR1 SGHVS and CDR2 FQNEAQ. This CDR3 is built from 15 residues. Trimming stripped 6 bases from V and 0 bases from J, with 12 bases between.

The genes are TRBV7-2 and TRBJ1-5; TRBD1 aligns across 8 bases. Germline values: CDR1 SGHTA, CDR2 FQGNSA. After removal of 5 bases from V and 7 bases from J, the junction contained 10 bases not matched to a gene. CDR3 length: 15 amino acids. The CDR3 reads CASSAYDRGGQPQHF. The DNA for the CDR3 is TGTGCCAGCAGCGCATATGACAGGGGCGGGCAGCCCCAGCATTTT.